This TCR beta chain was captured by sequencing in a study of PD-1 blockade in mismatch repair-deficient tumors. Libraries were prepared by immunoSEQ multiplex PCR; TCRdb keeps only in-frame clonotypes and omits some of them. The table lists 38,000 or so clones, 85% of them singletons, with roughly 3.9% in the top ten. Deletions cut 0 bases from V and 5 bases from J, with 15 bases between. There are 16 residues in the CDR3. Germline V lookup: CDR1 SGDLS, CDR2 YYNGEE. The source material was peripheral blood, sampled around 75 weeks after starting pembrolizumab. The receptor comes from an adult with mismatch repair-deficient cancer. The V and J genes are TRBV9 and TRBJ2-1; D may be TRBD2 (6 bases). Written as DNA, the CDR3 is TGTGCCAGCAGCGTAGTTTGGAGGCGGGATAACAATGAGCAGTTCTTC. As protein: CASSVVWRRDNNEQFF.